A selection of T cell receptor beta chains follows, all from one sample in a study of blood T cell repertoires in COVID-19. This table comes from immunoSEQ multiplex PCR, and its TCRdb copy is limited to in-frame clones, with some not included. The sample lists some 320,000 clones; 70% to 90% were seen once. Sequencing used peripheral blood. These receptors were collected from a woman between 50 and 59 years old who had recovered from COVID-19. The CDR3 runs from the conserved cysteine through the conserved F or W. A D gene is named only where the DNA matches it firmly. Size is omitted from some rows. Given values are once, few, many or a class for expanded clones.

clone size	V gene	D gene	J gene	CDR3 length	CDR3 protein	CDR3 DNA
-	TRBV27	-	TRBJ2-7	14	CASRILQGPYEQYF	TGTGCCAGCAGAATACTACAGGGCCCCTACGAGCAGTACTTC
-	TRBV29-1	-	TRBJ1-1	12	CSVNRRNTEAFF	TGCAGCGTAAACAGGAGAAACACTGAAGCTTTCTTT
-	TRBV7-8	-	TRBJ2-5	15	CASSYPRNRKETQYF	TGTGCCAGCAGCTACCCCAGGAACAGAAAAGAGACCCAGTACTTC
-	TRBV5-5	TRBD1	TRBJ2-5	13	CASSQAGGETQYF	TGTGCCAGCAGCCAAGCAGGGGGAGAGACCCAGTACTTC
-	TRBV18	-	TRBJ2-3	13	CASSPRSGDTQYF	TGTGCCAGCTCACCGAGGAGTGGGGATACGCAGTATTTT
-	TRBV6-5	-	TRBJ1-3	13	CASQQGDENTIYF	TGTGCCAGCCAACAGGGCGATGAAAACACCATATATTTT
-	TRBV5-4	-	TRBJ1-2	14	CASSLVAGNYGYTF	TGTGCCAGCAGCTTGGTGGCAGGGAACTATGGCTACACCTTC
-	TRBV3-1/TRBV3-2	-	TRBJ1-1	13	CASSRLGRTEAFF	TGTGCCAGCAGCCGCCTCGGGAGGACTGAAGCTTTCTTT
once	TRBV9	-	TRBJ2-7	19	CASSLGTNNVGVLSYEQYF	TGTGCCAGCAGCCTAGGCACCAACAACGTCGGGGTCCTCTCCTACGAGCAGTACTTC
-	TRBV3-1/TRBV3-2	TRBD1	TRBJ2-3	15	CASSQGGTGSDTQYF	TGTGCCAGCAGCCAAGGGGGGACAGGGTCAGATACGCAGTATTTT
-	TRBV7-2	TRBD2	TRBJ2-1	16	CASSYSLAGSYNEQFF	TGTGCCAGCAGCTACTCACTAGCGGGCTCCTACAATGAGCAGTTCTTC
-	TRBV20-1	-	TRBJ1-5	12	CSASRGNQPQHF	TGCAGTGCTAGTAGGGGGAATCAGCCCCAGCATTTT
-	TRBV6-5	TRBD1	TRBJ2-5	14	CASGGAGGRETQYF	TGTGCCAGCGGAGGGGCAGGGGGCAGGGAGACCCAGTACTTC
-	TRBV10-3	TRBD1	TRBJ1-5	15	CAISADRGAYQPQHF	TGTGCCATCAGTGCGGACAGGGGAGCTTATCAGCCCCAGCATTTT
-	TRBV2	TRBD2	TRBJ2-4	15	CASSGRLAGKNIQYF	TGTGCCAGCAGTGGCCGACTAGCGGGAAAAAACATTCAGTACTTC
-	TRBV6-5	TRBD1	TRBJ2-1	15	CASSSGTGNYNEQFF	TGTGCCAGCAGTTCCGGGACAGGGAACTACAATGAGCAGTTCTTC
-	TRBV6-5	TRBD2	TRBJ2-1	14	CASRPRGRVNEQFF	TGTGCCAGCAGACCCCGCGGGAGGGTCAATGAGCAGTTCTTC
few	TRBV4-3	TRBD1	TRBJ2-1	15	CASSQDRGLYNEQFF	TGCGCCAGCAGCCAAGACAGGGGGCTGTACAATGAGCAGTTCTTC
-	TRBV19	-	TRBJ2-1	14	CASTRGSQVNEQFF	TGTGCCAGTACCCGAGGTTCGCAAGTCAATGAGCAGTTCTTC
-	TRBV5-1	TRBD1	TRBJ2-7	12	CASSLTGVEQYF	TGCGCCAGCAGCTTGACAGGGGTCGAGCAGTACTTC
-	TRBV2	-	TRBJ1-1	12	CASSREDTEAFF	TGTGCCAGCAGTCGGGAAGACACTGAAGCTTTCTTT
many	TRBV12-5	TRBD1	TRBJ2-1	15	CASGYAGTAENEQFF	TGTGCTAGTGGTTATGCCGGGACAGCAGAGAATGAGCAGTTCTTC
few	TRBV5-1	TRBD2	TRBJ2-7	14	CASSLASGTGEQYF	TGCGCCAGCAGCTTGGCTAGCGGGACGGGCGAGCAGTACTTC
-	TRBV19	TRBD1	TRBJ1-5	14	CASSLRQGIQPQHF	TGTGCCAGTAGTCTACGACAGGGAATCCAGCCCCAGCATTTT
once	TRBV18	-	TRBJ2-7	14	CASSPERERYEQYF	TGTGCCAGCTCACCCGAGCGTGAGAGATACGAGCAGTACTTC
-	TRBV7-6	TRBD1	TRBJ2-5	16	CASSPNPGTAQSTQYF	TGTGCCAGCAGCCCCAACCCGGGGACAGCGCAATCGACCCAGTACTTC
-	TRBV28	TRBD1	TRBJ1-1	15	CASSSRQGLNTEAFF	TGTGCCAGCAGTTCACGACAGGGGTTGAACACTGAAGCTTTCTTT
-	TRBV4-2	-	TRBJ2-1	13	CASSQTLAYEQFF	TGTGCCAGCAGCCAGACTTTAGCCTATGAGCAGTTCTTC
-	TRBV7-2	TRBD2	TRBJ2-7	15	CASSLGLAGVYEQYF	TGTGCCAGCAGCTTAGGACTAGCGGGAGTCTACGAGCAGTACTTC
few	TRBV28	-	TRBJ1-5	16	CASSRTGSRGNQPQHF	TGTGCCAGCAGTCGAACAGGGTCCCGGGGCAATCAGCCCCAGCATTTT
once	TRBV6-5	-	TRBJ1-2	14	CASSYSRMNYGYTF	TGTGCCAGCAGTTACTCGAGGATGAACTATGGCTACACCTTC
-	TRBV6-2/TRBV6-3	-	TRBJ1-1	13	CASSYEGKTEAFF	TGTGCCAGCAGTTACGAGGGTAAGACTGAAGCTTTCTTT
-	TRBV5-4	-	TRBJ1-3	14	CASSLQGTRNTIYF	TGTGCCAGCAGCTTACAGGGTACTAGAAACACCATATATTTT
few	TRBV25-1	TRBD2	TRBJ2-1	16	CASTPRGRGVYNEQFF	TGTGCCAGCACTCCTCGCGGGAGAGGCGTGTACAATGAGCAGTTCTTC